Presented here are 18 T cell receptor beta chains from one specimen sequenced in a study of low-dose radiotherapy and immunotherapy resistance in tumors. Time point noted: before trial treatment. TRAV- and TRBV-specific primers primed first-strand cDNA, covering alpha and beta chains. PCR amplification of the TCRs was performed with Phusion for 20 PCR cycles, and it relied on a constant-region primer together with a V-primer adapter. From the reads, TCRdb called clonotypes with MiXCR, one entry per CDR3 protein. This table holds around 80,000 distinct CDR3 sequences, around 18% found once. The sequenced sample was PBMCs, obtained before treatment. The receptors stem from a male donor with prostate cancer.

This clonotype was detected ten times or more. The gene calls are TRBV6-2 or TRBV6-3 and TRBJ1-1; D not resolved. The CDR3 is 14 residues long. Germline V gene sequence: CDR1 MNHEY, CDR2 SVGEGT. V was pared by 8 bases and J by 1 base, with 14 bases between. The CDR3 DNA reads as TGTGCCAGCTGGTCCGGACTCGCGAACACTGAAGCTTTCTTT. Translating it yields CASWSGLANTEAFF.

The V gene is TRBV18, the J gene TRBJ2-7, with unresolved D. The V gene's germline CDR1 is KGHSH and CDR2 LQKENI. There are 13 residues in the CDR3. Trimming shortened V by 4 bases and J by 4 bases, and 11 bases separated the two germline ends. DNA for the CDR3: TGTGCCAGCTCACTCGCGGCCTCTTACGAGCAGTACTTC. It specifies CASSLAASYEQYF.

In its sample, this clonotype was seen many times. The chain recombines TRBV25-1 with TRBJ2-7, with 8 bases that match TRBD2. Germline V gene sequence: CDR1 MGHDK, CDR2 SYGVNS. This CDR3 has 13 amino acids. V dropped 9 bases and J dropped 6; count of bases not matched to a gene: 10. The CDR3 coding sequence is TGTGCCAGTCTTAGCGGGGTCCGTGGCGAGCAGTACTTC. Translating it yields CASLSGVRGEQYF.

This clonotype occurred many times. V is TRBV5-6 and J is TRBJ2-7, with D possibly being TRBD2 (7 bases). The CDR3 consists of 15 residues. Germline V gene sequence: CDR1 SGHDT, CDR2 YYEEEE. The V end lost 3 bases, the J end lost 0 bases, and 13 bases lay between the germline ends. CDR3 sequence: CASSYKGGNSYEQYF. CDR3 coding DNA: TGTGCCAGCAGCTATAAGGGGGGGAACTCCTACGAGCAGTACTTC.

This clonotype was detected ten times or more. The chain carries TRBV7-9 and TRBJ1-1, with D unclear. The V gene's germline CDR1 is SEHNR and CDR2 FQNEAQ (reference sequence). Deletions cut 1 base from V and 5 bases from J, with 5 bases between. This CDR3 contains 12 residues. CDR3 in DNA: TGTGCCAGCAGCTTAGTCCAGACTGAAGCTTTCTTT. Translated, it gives CASSLVQTEAFF.

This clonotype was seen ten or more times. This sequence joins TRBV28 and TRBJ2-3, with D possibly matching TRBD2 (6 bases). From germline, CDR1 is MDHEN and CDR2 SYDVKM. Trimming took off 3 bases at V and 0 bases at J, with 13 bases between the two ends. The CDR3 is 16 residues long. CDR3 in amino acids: CASSFFSGLSTDTQYF. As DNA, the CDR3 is TGTGCCAGCAGTTTCTTTTCGGGACTGAGCACAGATACGCAGTATTTT.

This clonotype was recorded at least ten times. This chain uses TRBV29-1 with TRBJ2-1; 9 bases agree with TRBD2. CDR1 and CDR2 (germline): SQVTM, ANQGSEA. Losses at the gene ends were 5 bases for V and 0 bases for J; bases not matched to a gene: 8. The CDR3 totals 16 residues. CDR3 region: CSVTFPRGGSYNEQFF. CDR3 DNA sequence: TGCAGCGTTACCTTTCCGCGGGGGGGCTCCTACAATGAGCAGTTCTTC.

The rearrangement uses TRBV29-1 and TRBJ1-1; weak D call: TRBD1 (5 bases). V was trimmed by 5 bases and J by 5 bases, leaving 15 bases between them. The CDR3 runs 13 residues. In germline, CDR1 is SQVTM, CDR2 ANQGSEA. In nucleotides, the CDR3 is TGCAGCGTTACGGGACGGAAGGGGACTGAAGCTTTCTTT. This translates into CSVTGRKGTEAFF.

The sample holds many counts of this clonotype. Here the CDR3 reads CASSQGTGLVYEQYF. The CDR3 DNA follows: TGTGCCAGCAGCCAGGGGACAGGCCTCGTATACGAGCAGTACTTC. This chain joins TRBV3-1 and TRBJ2-7; 8 bases fit TRBD1. The V gene's germline CDR1 is LGHDT and CDR2 YNNKEL (reference sequence). The CDR3 length is 15 residues. The V and J ends lost 3 bases and 4 bases, in that order; junction bases with no gene match: 8.

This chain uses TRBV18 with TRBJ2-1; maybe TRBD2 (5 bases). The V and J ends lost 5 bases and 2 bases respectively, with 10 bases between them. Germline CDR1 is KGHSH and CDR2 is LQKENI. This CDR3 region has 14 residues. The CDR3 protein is CASSTGLTYNEQFF. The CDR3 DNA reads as TGTGCCAGCTCAACCGGACTGACCTACAATGAGCAGTTCTTC.

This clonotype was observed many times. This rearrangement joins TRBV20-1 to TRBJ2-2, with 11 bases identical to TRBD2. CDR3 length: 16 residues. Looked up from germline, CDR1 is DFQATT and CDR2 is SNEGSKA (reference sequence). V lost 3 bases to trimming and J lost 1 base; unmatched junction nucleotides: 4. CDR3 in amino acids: CSARISGRGNTGELFF. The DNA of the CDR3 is TGCAGTGCTAGGATTAGCGGGAGGGGGAACACCGGGGAGCTGTTTTTT.

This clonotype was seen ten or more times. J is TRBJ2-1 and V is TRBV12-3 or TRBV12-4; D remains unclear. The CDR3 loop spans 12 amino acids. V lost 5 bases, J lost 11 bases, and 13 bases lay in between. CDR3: CASSTERTKQFF. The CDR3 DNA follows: TGTGCCAGCAGTACAGAACGAACAAAGCAGTTCTTC.

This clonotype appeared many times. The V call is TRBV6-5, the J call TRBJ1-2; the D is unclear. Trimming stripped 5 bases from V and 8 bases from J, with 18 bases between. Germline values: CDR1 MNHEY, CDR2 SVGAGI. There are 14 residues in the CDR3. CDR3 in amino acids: CASSTAGDNTGYTF. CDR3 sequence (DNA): TGTGCCAGCAGTACAGCGGGAGATAATACGGGCTACACCTTC.

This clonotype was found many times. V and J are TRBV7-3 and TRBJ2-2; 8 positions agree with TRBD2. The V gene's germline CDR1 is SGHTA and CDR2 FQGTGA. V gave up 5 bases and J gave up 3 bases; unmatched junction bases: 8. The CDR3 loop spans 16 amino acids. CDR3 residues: CASSPRGLGYTGELFF. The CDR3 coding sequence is TGTGCCAGCAGCCCCCGGGGACTAGGGTACACCGGGGAGCTGTTTTTT.

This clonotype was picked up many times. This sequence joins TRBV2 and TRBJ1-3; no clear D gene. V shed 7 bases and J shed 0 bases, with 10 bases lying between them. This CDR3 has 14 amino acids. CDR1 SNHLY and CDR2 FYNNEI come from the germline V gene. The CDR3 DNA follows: TGTGCCAGCATGGGCGGGCTCTCTGGAAACACCATATATTTT. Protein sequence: CASMGGLSGNTIYF.

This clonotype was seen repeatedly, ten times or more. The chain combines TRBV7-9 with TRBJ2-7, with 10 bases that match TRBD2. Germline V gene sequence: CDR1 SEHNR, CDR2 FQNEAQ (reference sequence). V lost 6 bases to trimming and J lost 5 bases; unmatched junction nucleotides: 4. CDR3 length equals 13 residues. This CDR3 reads CASRASGGNEQYF. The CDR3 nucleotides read TGTGCCAGCAGGGCTAGCGGGGGTAACGAGCAGTACTTC.

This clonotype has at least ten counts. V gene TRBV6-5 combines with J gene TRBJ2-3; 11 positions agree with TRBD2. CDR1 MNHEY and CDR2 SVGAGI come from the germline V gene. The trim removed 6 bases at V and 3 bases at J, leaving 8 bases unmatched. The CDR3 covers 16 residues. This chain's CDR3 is CASRDRSGRVTDTQYF. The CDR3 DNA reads TGTGCCAGCAGGGACCGTAGCGGGAGGGTGACAGATACGCAGTATTTT.

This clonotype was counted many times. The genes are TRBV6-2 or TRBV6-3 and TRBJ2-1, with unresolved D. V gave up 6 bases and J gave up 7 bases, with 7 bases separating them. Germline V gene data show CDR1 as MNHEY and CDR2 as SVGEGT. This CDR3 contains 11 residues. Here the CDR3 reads CASRIGNEQFF. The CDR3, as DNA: TGTGCCAGCAGGATCGGAAATGAGCAGTTCTTC.